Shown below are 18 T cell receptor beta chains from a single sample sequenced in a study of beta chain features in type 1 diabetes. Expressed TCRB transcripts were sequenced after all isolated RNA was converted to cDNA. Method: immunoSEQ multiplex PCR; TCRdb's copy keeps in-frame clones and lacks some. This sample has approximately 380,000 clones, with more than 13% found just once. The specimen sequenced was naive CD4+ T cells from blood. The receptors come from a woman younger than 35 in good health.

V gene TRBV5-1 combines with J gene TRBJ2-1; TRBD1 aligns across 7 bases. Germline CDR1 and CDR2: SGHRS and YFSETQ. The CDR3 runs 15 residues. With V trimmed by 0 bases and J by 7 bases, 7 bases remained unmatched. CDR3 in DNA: TGCGCCAGCAGCTTGGTGGCCCAGGGGGAAAATGAGCAGTTCTTC. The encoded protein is CASSLVAQGENEQFF.

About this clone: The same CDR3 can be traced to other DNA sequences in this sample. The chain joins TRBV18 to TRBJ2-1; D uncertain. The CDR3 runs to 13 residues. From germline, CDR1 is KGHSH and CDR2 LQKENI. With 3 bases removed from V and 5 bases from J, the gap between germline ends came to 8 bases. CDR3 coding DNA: TGTGCCAGCTCACCTGGCTTGGACAATGAGCAGTTCTTC. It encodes CASSPGLDNEQFF. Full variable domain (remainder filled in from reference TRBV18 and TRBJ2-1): NAGVMQNPRHLVRRRGQEARLRCSPMKGHSHVYWYRQLPEEGLKFMVYLQKENIIDESGMPKERFSAEFPKEGPSILRIQQVVRGDSAAYFCASSPGLDNEQFFGPGTRLTVL.

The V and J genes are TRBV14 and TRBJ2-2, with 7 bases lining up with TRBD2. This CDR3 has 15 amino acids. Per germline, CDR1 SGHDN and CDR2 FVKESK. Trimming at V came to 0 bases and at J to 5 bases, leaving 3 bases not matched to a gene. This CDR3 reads CASSQESGITGELFF. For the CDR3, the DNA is TGTGCCAGCAGCCAAGAAAGCGGGATTACCGGGGAGCTGTTTTTT. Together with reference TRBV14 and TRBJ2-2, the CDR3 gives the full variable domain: EAGVTQFPSHSVIEKGQTVTLRCDPISGHDNLYWYRRVMGKEIKFLLHFVKESKQDESGMPNNRFLAERTGGTYSTLKVQPAELEDSGVYFCASSQESGITGELFFGEGSRLTVL.

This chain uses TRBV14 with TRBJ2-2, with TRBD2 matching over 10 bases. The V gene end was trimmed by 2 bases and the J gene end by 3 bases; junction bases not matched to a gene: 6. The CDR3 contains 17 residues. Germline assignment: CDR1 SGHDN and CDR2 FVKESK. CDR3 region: CASSQYSGRIYTGELFF. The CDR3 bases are TGTGCCAGCAGCCAATATAGCGGGAGGATTTACACCGGGGAGCTGTTTTTT.

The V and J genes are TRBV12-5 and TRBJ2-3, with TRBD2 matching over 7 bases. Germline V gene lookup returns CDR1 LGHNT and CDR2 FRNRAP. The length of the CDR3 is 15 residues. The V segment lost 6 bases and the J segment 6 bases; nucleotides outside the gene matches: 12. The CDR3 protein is CASGEWGGADDTQYF. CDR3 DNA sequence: TGTGCTAGTGGGGAGTGGGGAGGGGCCGACGATACGCAGTATTTT.

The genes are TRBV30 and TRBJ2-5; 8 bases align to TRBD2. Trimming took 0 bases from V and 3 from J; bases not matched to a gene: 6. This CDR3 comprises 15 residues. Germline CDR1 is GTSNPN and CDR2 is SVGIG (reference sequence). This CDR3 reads CAWSVGAGVEETQYF. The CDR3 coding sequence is TGTGCCTGGAGTGTCGGAGCGGGAGTAGAAGAGACCCAGTACTTC.

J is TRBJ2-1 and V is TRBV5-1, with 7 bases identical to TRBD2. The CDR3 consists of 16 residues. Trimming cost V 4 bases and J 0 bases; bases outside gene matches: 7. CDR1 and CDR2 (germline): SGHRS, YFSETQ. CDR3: CASSPFGGSSYNEQFF. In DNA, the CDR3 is TGCGCCAGCAGCCCGTTTGGCGGGAGCTCCTACAATGAGCAGTTCTTC.

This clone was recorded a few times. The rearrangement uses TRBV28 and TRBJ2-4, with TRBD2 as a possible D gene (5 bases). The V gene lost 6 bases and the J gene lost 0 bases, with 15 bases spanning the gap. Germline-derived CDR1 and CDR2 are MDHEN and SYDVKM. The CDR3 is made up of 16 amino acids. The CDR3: CASSPTRVIAKNIQYF. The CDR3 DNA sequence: TGTGCCAGCAGCCCAACGAGGGTTATAGCCAAAAACATTCAGTACTTC. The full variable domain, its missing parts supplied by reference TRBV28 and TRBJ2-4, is DVKVTQSSRYLVKRTGEKVFLECVQDMDHENMFWYRQDPGLGLRLIYFSYDVKMKEKGDIPEGYSVSREKKERFSLILESASTNQTSMYLCASSPTRVIAKNIQYFGAGTRLSVL.

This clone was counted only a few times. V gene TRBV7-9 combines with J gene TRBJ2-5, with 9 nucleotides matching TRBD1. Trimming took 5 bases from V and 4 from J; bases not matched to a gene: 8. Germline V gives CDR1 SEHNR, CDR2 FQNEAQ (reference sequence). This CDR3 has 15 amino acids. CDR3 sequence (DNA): TGTGCCAGCAGCCAGGGACAGGGCCGGGGAGAGACCCAGTACTTC. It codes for CASSQGQGRGETQYF.

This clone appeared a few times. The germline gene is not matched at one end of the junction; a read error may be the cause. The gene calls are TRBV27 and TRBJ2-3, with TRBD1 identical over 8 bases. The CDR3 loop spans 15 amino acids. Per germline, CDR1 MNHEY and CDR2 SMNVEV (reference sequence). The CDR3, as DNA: TGTGCCAGCACATTACAACGGACAGGGTCAGACACGCAGTATTTT. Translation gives CASTLQRTGSDTQYF.

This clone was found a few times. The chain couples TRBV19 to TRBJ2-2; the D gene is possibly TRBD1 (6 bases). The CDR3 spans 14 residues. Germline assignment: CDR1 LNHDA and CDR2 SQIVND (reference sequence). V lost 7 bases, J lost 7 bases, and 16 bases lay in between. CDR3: CASNIEGEFGELFF. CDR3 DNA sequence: TGTGCCAGTAACATCGAGGGGGAGTTCGGGGAGCTGTTTTTT.

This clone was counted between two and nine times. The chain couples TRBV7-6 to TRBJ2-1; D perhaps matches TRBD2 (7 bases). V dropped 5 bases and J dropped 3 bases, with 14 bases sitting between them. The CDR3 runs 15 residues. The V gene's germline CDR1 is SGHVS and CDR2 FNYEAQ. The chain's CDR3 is CASSQTRGGYNEQFF. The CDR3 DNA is TGTGCCAGCAGCCAAACTAGGGGGGGCTACAATGAGCAGTTCTTC. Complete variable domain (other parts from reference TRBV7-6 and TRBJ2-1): GAGVSQSPRYKVTKRGQDVALRCDPISGHVSLYWYRQALGQGPEFLTYFNYEAQQDKSGLPNDRFSAERPEGSISTLTIQRTEQRDSAMYRCASSQTRGGYNEQFFGPGTRLTVL.

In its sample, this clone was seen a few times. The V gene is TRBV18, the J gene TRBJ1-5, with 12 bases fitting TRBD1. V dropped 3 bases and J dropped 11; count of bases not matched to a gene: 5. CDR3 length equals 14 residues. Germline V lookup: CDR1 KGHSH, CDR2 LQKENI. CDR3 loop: CASSPSGQGASQHF. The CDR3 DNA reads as TGTGCCAGCTCACCTTCGGGACAGGGGGCGTCCCAGCATTTT.

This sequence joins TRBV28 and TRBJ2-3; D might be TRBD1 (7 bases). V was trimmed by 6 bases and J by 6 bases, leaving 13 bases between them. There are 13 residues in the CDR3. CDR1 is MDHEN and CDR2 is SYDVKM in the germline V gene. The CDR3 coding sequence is TGTGCCAGCAGCACGACAGGGAGGGATACGCAGTATTTT. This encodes CASSTTGRDTQYF.

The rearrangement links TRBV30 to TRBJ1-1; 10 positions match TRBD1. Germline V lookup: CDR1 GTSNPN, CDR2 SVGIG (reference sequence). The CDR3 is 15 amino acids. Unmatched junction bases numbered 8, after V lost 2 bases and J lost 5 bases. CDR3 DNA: TGTGCCTGGAGTTTCTTGGACAGGGGGAGGACTGAAGCTTTCTTT. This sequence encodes CAWSFLDRGRTEAFF. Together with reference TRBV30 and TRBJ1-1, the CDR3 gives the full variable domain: SQTIHQWPATLVQPVGSPLSLECTVEGTSNPNLYWYRQAAGRGLQLLFYSVGIGQISSEVPQNLSASRPQDRQFILSSKKLLLSDSGFYLCAWSFLDRGRTEAFFGQGTRLTVV.

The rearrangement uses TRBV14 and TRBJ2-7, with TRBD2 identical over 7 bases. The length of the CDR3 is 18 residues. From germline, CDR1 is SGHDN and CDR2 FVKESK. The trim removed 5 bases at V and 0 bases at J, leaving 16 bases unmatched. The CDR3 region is CASSSMEASGRSSYEQYF. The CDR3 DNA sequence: TGTGCCAGCAGCTCTATGGAGGCTAGCGGCCGCTCCTCCTACGAGCAGTACTTC.

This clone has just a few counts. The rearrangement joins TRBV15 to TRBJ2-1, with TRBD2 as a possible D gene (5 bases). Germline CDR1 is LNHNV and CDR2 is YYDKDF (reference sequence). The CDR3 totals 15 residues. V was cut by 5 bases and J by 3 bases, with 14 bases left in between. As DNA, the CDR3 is TGTGCCACCAGCCGGCGGGCTAGTCTCTACAATGAGCAGTTCTTC. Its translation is CATSRRASLYNEQFF.

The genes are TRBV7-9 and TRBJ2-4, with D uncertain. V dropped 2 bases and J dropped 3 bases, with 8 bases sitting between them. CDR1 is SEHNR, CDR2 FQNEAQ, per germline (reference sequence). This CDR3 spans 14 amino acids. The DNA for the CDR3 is TGTGCCAGCAGCTTAAGAGTGGTCAAAAACATTCAGTACTTC. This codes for CASSLRVVKNIQYF.